This TCR beta chain came from a study of shared clonotypes between healthy human individuals. The CDR3 is 16 amino acids. Germline values: CDR1 MNHNS, CDR2 SASEGT. The V and J ends lost 1 base and 3 bases respectively, with 15 bases between them. The naive CD8 subset, CD45RO-negative cells positively selected for CCR7, excluded terminally differentiated effector memory CD45RA+ cells. Donors comprised only Caucasian adults living in Nashville, Tennessee. For this clone: Its target is unknown.

Repertoires were generated with immunoSEQ multiplex PCR, while TCRdb's copy carries only in-frame clones and drops some. The data hold roughly 2.1 million clones, with roughly 91% observed a single time. Study-wide results and caveats: Sampling included only blood; tissue repertoires likely differ. Generation of non-shared clonotypes was less probable than generation of clonotypes shared by all four donors.

Source material: naive CD8+ T cells from PBMCs. The rearrangement joins TRBV6-1 to TRBJ1-2, with D tentatively TRBD1 (6 bases). The TCR originated in a man between 18 and 29 years old in good health. Some clones in this sample may be carry-over from other donors' samples. CDR3 amino acids: CASSEDRDRFHYGYTF. DNA of the CDR3: TGTGCCAGCAGTGAAGACAGGGATCGATTCCACTATGGCTACACCTTC.